The sequence of this T cell receptor beta chain was determined in a study of post-analysis software for immune sequencing data. Sequencing libraries made from TCR beta cDNA carried unique molecular identifiers. TCRdb redid the calling of the PCR reads with MiXCR, one entry per CDR3 protein. The sample consists of roughly 600,000 distinct CDR3 sequences, 44% of them appearing once. Study-level findings and limits: Patients used four to six TRBV segments, including TRBV5-6, TRBV5-1 and TRBV20-1, more often than controls.

CDR1 is SQVTM and CDR2 is ANQGSEA in the germline V gene. CDR3 length: 12 residues. V was pared by 4 bases and J by 4 bases, with 10 bases between. Points on this clonotype: What it recognizes is unknown.

The clonotype originates from a girl aged 5-17 years with multiple sclerosis. Sequenced sample: blood. The rearrangement uses TRBV29-1 and TRBJ1-1, with unresolved D. This CDR3 reads CSVVKDLTEAFF. Written as DNA, the CDR3 is TGCAGCGTTGTCAAGGACCTCACTGAAGCTTTCTTT.